The rows below give T cell receptor beta chains drawn from one sample of a study of blood T cell repertoires in COVID-19. Here immunoSEQ multiplex PCR was the method, and the copy in TCRdb shows in-frame clones only, minus some. The sample records 200,000 to 250,000 clones, around 90% being singletons. The sample comprised peripheral blood. These receptors were taken from a man in his sixties with COVID-19, enrolled during active disease. CDR3s include the opening cysteine and the closing phenylalanine or tryptophan. The D gene is left open where the match is weak. Rows may omit the clone size; those that give it use once, few, many or a size class.

>NA|TRBJ2-1|TRBD2|TRBV7-2
CASSLDSGGAGEQFF
TGTGCCAGCAGCTTAGACAGCGGGGGGGCGGGCGAGCAGTTCTTC
>NA|TRBJ2-2|NA|TRBV4-2
CASSQDSGNTGELFF
TGTGCCAGCAGCCAAGATTCCGGGAACACCGGGGAGCTGTTTTTT
>NA|TRBJ2-2|NA|TRBV24-1
CATSATGTNTGELFF
TGTGCCACCAGTGCTACCGGGACTAACACCGGGGAGCTGTTTTTT
>NA|TRBJ2-1|TRBD2|TRBV10-1
CASSSTSGGGEQFF
TGCGCCAGCAGCTCGACTAGCGGGGGCGGTGAGCAGTTCTTC
>NA|TRBJ1-3|TRBD1|TRBV30
CAWRHTGAGNTIYF
TGTGCCTGGAGACATACAGGGGCTGGAAACACCATATATTTT
>NA|TRBJ2-1|NA|TRBV11-3
CASSLIAGSYNEQFF
TGTGCCAGCAGCTTAATCGCGGGAAGCTACAATGAGCAGTTCTTC
>NA|TRBJ2-5|NA|TRBV6-5
CASSYGGGLETQYF
TGTGCCAGCAGTTATGGAGGAGGGTTGGAGACCCAGTACTTC
>once|TRBJ2-1|TRBD2|TRBV28
CASSRLAGANEQFF
TGTGCCAGCAGTCGGCTAGCGGGAGCAAATGAGCAGTTCTTC
>NA|TRBJ1-6|TRBD1|TRBV5-6
CASSETGGAYNSPLHF
TGTGCCAGCAGCGAGACAGGGGGCGCATATAATTCACCCCTCCACTTT
>NA|TRBJ2-5|TRBD2|TRBV11-2
CASSRLAGGIAETQYF
TGTGCCAGCAGCAGGCTAGCGGGGGGGATAGCAGAGACCCAGTACTTC
>NA|TRBJ2-7|NA|TRBV5-4
CASSQNRVEQYF
TGTGCCAGCAGCCAAAACAGGGTTGAGCAGTACTTC
>NA|TRBJ2-2|NA|TRBV12-1
CASSLWTELFF
TGTGCCAGCAGCTTGTGGACAGAGCTGTTTTTT
>NA|TRBJ2-2|TRBD1|TRBV23-1
CASRQTGGLNTGELFF
TGCGCCAGCAGGCAAACAGGGGGATTGAACACCGGGGAGCTGTTTTTT
>NA|TRBJ1-4|NA|TRBV30
CAWSPRGRVRQEKLFF
TGTGCCTGGAGCCCCCGGGGGAGGGTCCGGCAGGAAAAACTGTTTTTT
>NA|TRBJ1-2|NA|TRBV5-5
CASSPGPDRRNGYTF
TGTGCCAGCAGCCCGGGACCGGACAGACGCAATGGCTACACCTTC
>NA|TRBJ2-2|TRBD2|TRBV5-1
CASSFMASGNTGELFF
TGCGCCAGCAGCTTTATGGCTAGCGGGAACACCGGGGAGCTGTTTTTT
>NA|TRBJ1-4|NA|TRBV7-9
CASSFRGLPNEKLFF
TGTGCCAGCAGCTTTAGGGGACTCCCTAATGAAAAACTGTTTTTT
>NA|TRBJ2-2|TRBD1|TRBV6-2/TRBV6-3
CASRPSGGGTGELFF
TGTGCCAGCAGACCTTCAGGGGGCGGAACCGGGGAGCTGTTTTTT
>NA|TRBJ1-2|NA|TRBV27
CASNPTGRGGYTF
TGTGCCAGCAACCCCACAGGGAGGGGTGGCTACACCTTC
>once|TRBJ2-1|NA|TRBV2
CASSRQTAGFDEQFF
TGTGCCAGCAGTAGACAGACCGCAGGGTTCGATGAGCAGTTCTTC
>few|TRBJ2-7|TRBD2|TRBV5-1
CASSLFPGLAADYEQYF
TGCGCCAGCAGCTTGTTTCCGGGACTAGCGGCTGATTACGAGCAGTACTTC
>NA|TRBJ2-7|TRBD1|TRBV19
CASSPGQGGAYEQYF
TGTGCCAGTAGTCCGGGACAGGGGGGCGCCTACGAGCAGTACTTC
>NA|TRBJ1-6|NA|TRBV5-1
CASSSGSYNSPLHF
TGCGCCAGCTCCAGTGGCTCCTATAATTCACCCCTCCACTTT
>NA|TRBJ2-1|TRBD1|TRBV5-1
CASRAGQGRDEQFF
TGCGCCAGCAGGGCGGGACAGGGTAGGGATGAGCAGTTCTTC
>NA|TRBJ1-2|TRBD1|TRBV5-5
CASSLGWDRVYGYTF
TGTGCCAGCAGCTTGGGTTGGGACAGGGTCTATGGCTACACCTTC
>NA|TRBJ2-4|TRBD2|TRBV7-2
CASSLTSGSGVKNIQYF
TGTGCCAGCAGCTTGACTAGCGGGAGTGGGGTCAAAAACATTCAGTACTTC
>NA|TRBJ1-1|NA|TRBV11-2
CASSLDQGSTEAFF
TGTGCCAGCAGCTTAGACCAGGGGAGCACTGAAGCTTTCTTT
>NA|TRBJ2-7|NA|TRBV5-4
CASSPGPSYEQYF
TGTGCCAGCAGCCCGGGTCCCTCCTACGAGCAGTACTTC
>NA|TRBJ2-7|NA|TRBV5-5
CASSTSRGDYEQYF
TGTGCCAGCAGCACGTCTAGGGGCGACTACGAGCAGTACTTC
>NA|TRBJ2-1|NA|TRBV3-1/TRBV3-2
CASSQGGVGRGEQFF
TGTGCCAGCAGCCAGGGTGGAGTAGGGCGGGGTGAGCAGTTCTTC
>NA|TRBJ2-7|TRBD1|TRBV11-2
CASSLTQGVHEQYF
TGTGCCAGCAGCTTAACACAGGGGGTCCACGAGCAGTACTTC
>NA|TRBJ2-2|TRBD1|TRBV18
CASSPGTGNTGELFF
TGTGCCAGCTCACCAGGGACAGGGAACACCGGGGAGCTGTTTTTT
>NA|TRBJ2-7|NA|TRBV19
CASSSGNYEQYF
TGTGCCAGTAGTTCCGGGAACTACGAGCAGTACTTC
>NA|TRBJ2-1|NA|TRBV5-8
CASSLAITGWSEQFF
TGTGCCAGCAGCTTGGCTATAACAGGGTGGAGTGAGCAGTTCTTC
>once|TRBJ2-1|NA|TRBV6-6
CASSYIGGRYNEQFF
TGTGCCAGCAGTTACATTGGGGGCAGATACAATGAGCAGTTCTTC
>NA|TRBJ2-3|TRBD2|TRBV2
CASRSGGAIRDTQYF
TGTGCCAGCAGGAGCGGGGGGGCCATACGAGATACGCAGTATTTT